The rows below give T cell receptor beta chains drawn from one sample of a study of regulatory T cells in long-lasting Graves disease. TCRdb passed the multiplex PCR reads through MiXCR, listing each CDR3 protein once. There are under 800,000 distinct CDR3 sequences in the sample; 15% to 20% occur only once, and 15% to 20% lies in the top ten. These records were also assigned to another study, of T cells in Graves' hyperthyroidism and ophthalmopathy.

The sequences come from peripheral blood mononuclear cells (PBMCs), collected at new diagnosis, from a patient treated with antithyroid drugs. The source of these receptors is a woman aged 25 to 39 with Graves disease. CDR3s include the opening cysteine and the closing phenylalanine or tryptophan. A D gene is named only where the DNA matches it firmly. Part of the rows lack a size; the others show once, few, many or a class for expanded clones.

clone_size	v_call	j_call	d_call	cdr3_aa	cdr3_nt
.	TRBV3-1	TRBJ2-5	.	CASRQSGSQETQYF	TGTGCCAGCAGGCAAAGTGGGTCTCAGGAGACCCAGTACTTC
.	TRBV6-1	TRBJ1-2	.	CARPFRQGLFGYTF	TGTGCCAGACCCTTTCGGCAGGGTCTTTTTGGCTACACCTTC
many	TRBV6-2/TRBV6-3	TRBJ2-2	TRBD2	CASSYSPGLPGGELFF	TGTGCCAGCAGTTACTCCCCGGGACTACCGGGCGGGGAGCTGTTTTTT
.	TRBV3-1	TRBJ1-2	.	CASSHQGGGYTF	TGTGCCAGCAGCCACCAGGGCGGCGGCTACACCTTC
many	TRBV28	TRBJ1-1	.	CASSFMNTEAFF	TGTGCCAGCAGTTTTATGAACACTGAAGCTTTCTTT
few	TRBV7-9	TRBJ2-7	TRBD2	CASRTSGSGDEQYF	TGTGCCAGCAGGACTAGCGGGAGTGGCGACGAGCAGTACTTC
many	TRBV5-1	TRBJ1-2	.	CASSQTDMVFGYTF	TGCGCCAGCAGCCAAACGGACATGGTTTTCGGCTACACCTTC
.	TRBV6-2/TRBV6-3	TRBJ2-7	.	CASSQSGRLSEQYF	TGTGCCAGCAGCCAATCAGGGAGGTTGTCCGAGCAGTACTTC
once	TRBV18	TRBJ2-5	.	CASSALGETQYF	TGTGCCAGCTCTGCTTTGGGAGAGACCCAGTACTTC
few	TRBV5-1	TRBJ2-3	TRBD2	CASKASGRVTDTQYF	TGCGCCAGCAAGGCTAGCGGGAGGGTCACAGATACGCAGTATTTT
few	TRBV13	TRBJ2-1	TRBD2	CASSIPGLTRYNEQFF	TGTGCCAGCAGCATACCGGGACTAACTAGATACAATGAGCAGTTCTTC
.	TRBV3-1	TRBJ2-5	.	CASSLLQGKRYF	TGTGCCAGCAGTCTGCTGCAGGGGAAGCGGTACTTC
many	TRBV28	TRBJ2-5	TRBD2	CASSLWTSGRGTQYF	TGTGCCAGCAGTTTGTGGACTAGCGGAAGAGGGACCCAGTACTTC
many	TRBV2	TRBJ2-3	TRBD2	CASSETGRGRADSDTQYF	TGTGCCAGCAGTGAAACGGGGCGGGGGAGGGCCGATTCAGATACGCAGTATTTT
few	TRBV5-6	TRBJ1-5	TRBD1	CASSLTGEVSNQPQHF	TGTGCCAGCAGCCTAACAGGGGAGGTTAGCAATCAGCCCCAGCATTTT
many	TRBV28	TRBJ1-5	.	CASSFGAGSSQPQHF	TGTGCCAGCAGTTTCGGGGCAGGGAGTAGTCAGCCCCAGCATTTT
.	TRBV19	TRBJ2-1	.	CASNPNRHPYNEQFF	TGTGCCAGTAACCCAAACCGGCACCCCTACAATGAGCAGTTCTTC
few	TRBV3-1	TRBJ1-1	.	CASSQVGRTEAFF	TGTGCCAGCAGCCAAGTAGGGAGAACTGAAGCTTTCTTT
.	TRBV20-1	TRBJ2-7	.	CSLQGSGSYEQYF	TGCAGTTTACAAGGGTCAGGCTCCTACGAGCAGTACTTC
once	TRBV14	TRBJ2-3	.	CASSQVSNTQYF	TGTGCCAGCAGCCAAGTATCTAACACGCAGTATTTT
many	TRBV6-1	TRBJ1-2	TRBD1	CASRRPGQGLGYTF	TGTGCCAGCAGGAGACCGGGACAGGGACTTGGCTACACCTTC
.	TRBV25-1	TRBJ1-4	.	CASTGGTDEKLFF	TGTGCCAGTACCGGGGGTACCGATGAAAAACTGTTTTTT
.	TRBV19	TRBJ2-4	TRBD1	CASSRTGADIQYF	TGTGCCAGTAGTCGGACAGGGGCGGACATTCAGTACTTC
many	TRBV28	TRBJ1-2	TRBD1	CASSTPDRDSYGYTF	TGTGCCAGCAGTACCCCGGATCGGGACAGCTATGGCTACACCTTC
many	TRBV20-1	TRBJ1-2	.	CSAATGVYGYTF	TGCAGTGCGGCGACAGGAGTCTATGGCTACACCTTC
few	TRBV29-1	TRBJ1-4	TRBD1	CSVAGQGTLTTNEKLFF	TGCAGCGTTGCGGGACAGGGAACCCTTACAACTAATGAAAAACTGTTTTTT
.	TRBV30	TRBJ1-5	TRBD1	CAWSNGQGDQPQHF	TGTGCCTGGAGTAATGGACAGGGGGATCAGCCCCAGCATTTT
many	TRBV7-2	TRBJ1-2	TRBD1	CASSLDATGGSEGYTF	TGTGCCAGCAGCTTAGACGCGACAGGGGGCTCTGAAGGCTACACCTTC
few	TRBV5-1	TRBJ2-5	TRBD2	CASKPQSGIGAETQYF	TGCGCCAGCAAACCCCAAAGCGGGATAGGCGCCGAGACCCAGTACTTC
.	TRBV20-1	TRBJ2-1	.	CSAPSGASSYNEQFF	TGCAGTGCTCCTTCCGGGGCTAGCTCCTACAATGAGCAGTTCTTC
many	TRBV20-1	TRBJ2-7	.	CSARSMGSYEQYF	TGCAGTGCTAGATCGATGGGTTCCTACGAGCAGTACTTC
few	TRBV5-1	TRBJ2-2	.	CASSLNPPREGSTGELFF	TGCGCCAGCAGCTTGAATCCCCCCCGTGAAGGGAGTACCGGGGAGCTGTTTTTT
.	TRBV7-3	TRBJ1-1	.	CASSLIETETFF	TGTGCCAGCAGCTTAATTGAGACTGAAACTTTCTTT